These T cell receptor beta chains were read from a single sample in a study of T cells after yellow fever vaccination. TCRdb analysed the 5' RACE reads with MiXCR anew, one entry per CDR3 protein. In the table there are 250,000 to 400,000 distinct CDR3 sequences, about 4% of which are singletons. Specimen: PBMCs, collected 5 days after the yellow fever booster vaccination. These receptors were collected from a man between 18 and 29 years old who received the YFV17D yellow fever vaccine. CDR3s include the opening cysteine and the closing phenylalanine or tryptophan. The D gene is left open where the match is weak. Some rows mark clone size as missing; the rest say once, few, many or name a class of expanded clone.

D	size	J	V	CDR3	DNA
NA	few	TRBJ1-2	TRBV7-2	CASSSTPRIGSSGYTF	TGTGCCAGCAGCTCGACACCGAGAATCGGATCGAGTGGCTACACCTTC
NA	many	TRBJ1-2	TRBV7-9	CASSPPGDGYGYTF	TGTGCCAGCAGCCCCCCCGGTGACGGGTATGGCTACACCTTC
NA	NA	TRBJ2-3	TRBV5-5	CASARGTGGLTDTQYF	TGTGCCAGTGCCAGGGGAACGGGGGGTCTCACAGATACGCAGTATTTT
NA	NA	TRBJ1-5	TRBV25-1	CASSEGPQGTNQPQHF	TGTGCCAGCAGTGAAGGGCCACAGGGTACCAATCAGCCCCAGCATTTT
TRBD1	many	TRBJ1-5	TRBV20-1	CSAWDSGYSNQPQHF	TGCAGTGCTTGGGACAGCGGTTATAGCAATCAGCCCCAGCATTTT
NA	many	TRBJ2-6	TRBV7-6	CASSLRDVGGSGANVLTF	TGTGCCAGCAGCCTCCGGGACGTTGGTGGATCTGGGGCCAACGTCCTGACTTTC
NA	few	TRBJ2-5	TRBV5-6	CASSLLVGLGTQYF	TGTGCCAGCAGCTTGCTGGTCGGATTGGGGACCCAGTACTTC
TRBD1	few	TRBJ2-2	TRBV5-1	CASTGQVNTGELFF	TGCGCCAGCACCGGACAGGTGAACACCGGGGAGCTGTTTTTT
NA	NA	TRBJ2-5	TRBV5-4	CASSLVGQIEETQYF	TGTGCCAGCAGCTTGGTGGGGCAGATTGAAGAGACCCAGTACTTC
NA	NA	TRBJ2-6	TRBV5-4	CASSSREGTLSSGANVLTF	TGTGCCAGCAGCTCCCGGGAAGGGACTCTCTCTTCTGGGGCCAACGTCCTGACTTTC
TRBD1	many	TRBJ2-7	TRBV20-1	CSAISAGQGGIEQYF	TGCAGTGCCATTAGTGCGGGACAGGGGGGGATCGAGCAGTACTTC
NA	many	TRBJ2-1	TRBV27	CASSGQSYNEQFF	TGTGCCAGCAGTGGACAGTCTTACAATGAGCAGTTCTTC
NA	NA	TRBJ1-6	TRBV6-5	CASSLRQANSPLHF	TGTGCCAGCAGCCTCCGACAGGCCAATTCACCCCTCCACTTT
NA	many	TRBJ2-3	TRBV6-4	CASSDRAASTDTQYF	TGTGCCAGCAGTGACCGTGCAGCTAGCACAGATACGCAGTATTTT
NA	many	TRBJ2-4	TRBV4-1	CASSQGVLRGRNIQYF	TGCGCCAGCAGCCAAGGGGTGTTACGGGGTAGGAACATTCAGTACTTC
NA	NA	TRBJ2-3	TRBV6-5	CASSNLGGADTQYF	TGTGCCAGCAGTAACCTCGGGGGTGCAGATACGCAGTATTTT
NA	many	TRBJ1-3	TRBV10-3	CATVQQSSGNTIYF	TGTGCCACCGTGCAACAGAGCTCTGGAAACACCATATATTTT
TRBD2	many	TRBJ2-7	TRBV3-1	CASSQDWTGGHLEQYF	TGTGCCAGCAGCCAAGATTGGACGGGGGGGCATCTCGAGCAGTACTTC
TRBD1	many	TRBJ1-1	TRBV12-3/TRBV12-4	CASRPLGTALTEAFF	TGTGCCAGCAGGCCACTGGGGACAGCTCTTACTGAAGCTTTCTTT
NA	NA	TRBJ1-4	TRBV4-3	CASSQAGTSFEKLFF	TGCGCCAGCAGCCAAGCCGGGACCTCCTTTGAAAAACTGTTTTTT
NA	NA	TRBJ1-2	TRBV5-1	CASSLERGSGYTF	TGCGCCAGCAGCTTGGAGCGGGGCTCTGGCTACACCTTC
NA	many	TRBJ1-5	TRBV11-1	CASSLGDNQPQHF	TGTGCCAGCAGCTTAGGGGATAATCAGCCCCAGCATTTT
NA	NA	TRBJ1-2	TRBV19	CASLSDSYGYTF	TGTGCCAGTCTGTCGGACAGCTATGGCTACACCTTC
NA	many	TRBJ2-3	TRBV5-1	CASSLEGRSADTQYF	TGCGCCAGCAGCTTGGAAGGCAGGAGCGCAGATACGCAGTATTTT
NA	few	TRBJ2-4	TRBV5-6	CASSFGIGGNIQYF	TGTGCCAGCAGCTTCGGGATTGGAGGAAACATTCAGTACTTC
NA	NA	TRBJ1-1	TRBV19	CASSIVNMNTEAFF	TGTGCCAGTAGTATAGTTAACATGAACACTGAAGCTTTCTTT
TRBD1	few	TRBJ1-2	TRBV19	CASSMRGLYGYTF	TGTGCCAGTAGTATGAGGGGGCTCTATGGCTACACCTTC
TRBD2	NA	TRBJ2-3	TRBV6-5	CASSYLRTSGGGGTQYF	TGTGCCAGCAGTTACTTGCGGACTAGCGGGGGCGGAGGTACGCAGTATTTT
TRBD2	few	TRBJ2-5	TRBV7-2	CASSSGLAGGFETQYF	TGTGCCAGCAGCTCGGGACTAGCGGGGGGTTTCGAGACCCAGTACTTC
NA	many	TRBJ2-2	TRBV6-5	CASSPTLSDTGELFF	TGTGCCAGCAGTCCGACATTGTCGGACACCGGGGAGCTGTTTTTT
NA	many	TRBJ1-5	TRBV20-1	CSARADSNQPQHF	TGCAGTGCTAGGGCGGACAGCAATCAGCCCCAGCATTTT
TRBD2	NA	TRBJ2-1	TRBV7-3	CASSLNSGGEQFF	TGTGCCAGCAGCTTAAACAGCGGGGGAGAACAGTTCTTC
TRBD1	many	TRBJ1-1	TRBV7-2	CASSRDRFFTEAFF	TGTGCCAGCAGCCGGGACAGATTTTTCACTGAAGCTTTCTTT
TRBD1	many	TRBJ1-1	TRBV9	CASSSQGARTEAFF	TGTGCCAGCAGCTCTCAGGGGGCGCGCACTGAAGCTTTCTTT
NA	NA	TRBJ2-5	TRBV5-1	CASSSSGSMTQYF	TGCGCCAGCAGCTCATCGGGGTCCATGACCCAGTACTTC
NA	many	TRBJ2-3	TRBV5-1	CASSAGQSTDTQYF	TGCGCCAGCAGCGCTGGACAGTCAACAGATACGCAGTATTTT
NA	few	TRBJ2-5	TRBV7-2	CASSLARRSGETQYF	TGTGCCAGCAGCTTAGCGCGACGATCGGGGGAGACCCAGTACTTC
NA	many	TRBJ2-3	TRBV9	CASSHDRDTQYF	TGTGCCAGCAGCCACGATAGGGATACGCAGTATTTT
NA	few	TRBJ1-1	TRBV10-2	CASADGAEAFF	TGCGCCAGCGCTGACGGGGCCGAGGCTTTCTTT
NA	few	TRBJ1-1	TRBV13	CASSPRRFPNTEAFF	TGTGCCAGCAGCCCCCGACGGTTCCCAAACACTGAAGCTTTCTTT
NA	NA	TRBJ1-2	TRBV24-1	CATSGGYGYTF	TGTGCCACCAGTGGGGGTTATGGCTACACCTTC
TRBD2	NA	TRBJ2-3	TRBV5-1	CASSLVPSGGNTDTQYF	TGCGCCAGCAGCTTGGTGCCGAGCGGGGGGAACACAGATACGCAGTATTTT
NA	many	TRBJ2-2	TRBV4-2	CASSSRDENTGELFF	TGTGCCAGCAGCTCGCGGGACGAAAACACCGGGGAGCTGTTTTTT
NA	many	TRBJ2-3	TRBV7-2	CASSLGGLRTDTQYF	TGTGCCAGCAGCTTAGGAGGTCTCCGCACAGATACGCAGTATTTT
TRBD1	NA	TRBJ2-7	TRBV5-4	CASSRTTGGTYEQYF	TGTGCCAGCAGCCGAACCACAGGGGGGACCTACGAGCAGTACTTC
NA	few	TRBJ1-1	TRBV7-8	CAGGPGVGTEAFF	TGTGCCGGAGGCCCGGGGGTGGGTACTGAAGCTTTCTTT
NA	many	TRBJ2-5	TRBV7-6	CASSLGAKETQYF	TGTGCCAGCAGCTTAGGGGCGAAAGAGACCCAGTACTTC
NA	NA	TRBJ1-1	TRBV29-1	CSVDEVGGSAFF	TGCAGCGTTGATGAGGTGGGAGGGAGCGCTTTCTTT
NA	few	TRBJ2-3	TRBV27	CASSRDRLWGTQYF	TGTGCCAGCAGCCGGGACCGACTTTGGGGTACGCAGTATTTT
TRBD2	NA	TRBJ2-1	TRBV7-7	CASSLGTSGAEQFF	TGTGCCAGCAGCTTAGGGACTAGCGGGGCTGAGCAGTTCTTC
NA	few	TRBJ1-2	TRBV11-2	CASSLDGRAYGYTF	TGTGCCAGCAGCTTAGACGGCAGGGCCTATGGCTACACCTTC
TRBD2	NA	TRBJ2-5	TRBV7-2	CASSLVTSGTETQYF	TGTGCCAGCAGCTTGGTGACTAGCGGTACGGAGACCCAGTACTTC
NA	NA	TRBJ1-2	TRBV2	CASSPPRGGEESYTF	TGTGCCAGCAGTCCACCGCGGGGAGGGGAGGAGAGCTACACCTTC